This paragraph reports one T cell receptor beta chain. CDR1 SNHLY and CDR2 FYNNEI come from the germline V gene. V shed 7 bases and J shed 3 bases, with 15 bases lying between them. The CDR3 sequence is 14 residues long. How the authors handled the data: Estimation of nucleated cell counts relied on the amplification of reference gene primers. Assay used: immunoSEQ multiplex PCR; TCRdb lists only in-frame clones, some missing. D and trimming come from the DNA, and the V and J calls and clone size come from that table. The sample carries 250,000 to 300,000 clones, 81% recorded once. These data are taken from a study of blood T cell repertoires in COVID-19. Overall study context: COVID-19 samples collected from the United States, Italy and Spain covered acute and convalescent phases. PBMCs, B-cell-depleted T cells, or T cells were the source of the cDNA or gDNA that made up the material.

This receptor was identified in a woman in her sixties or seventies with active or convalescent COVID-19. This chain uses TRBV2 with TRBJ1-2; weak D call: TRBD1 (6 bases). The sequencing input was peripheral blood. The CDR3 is CASTRQVTDYGYTF. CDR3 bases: TGTGCCAGCACAAGACAGGTCACAGACTATGGCTACACCTTC.